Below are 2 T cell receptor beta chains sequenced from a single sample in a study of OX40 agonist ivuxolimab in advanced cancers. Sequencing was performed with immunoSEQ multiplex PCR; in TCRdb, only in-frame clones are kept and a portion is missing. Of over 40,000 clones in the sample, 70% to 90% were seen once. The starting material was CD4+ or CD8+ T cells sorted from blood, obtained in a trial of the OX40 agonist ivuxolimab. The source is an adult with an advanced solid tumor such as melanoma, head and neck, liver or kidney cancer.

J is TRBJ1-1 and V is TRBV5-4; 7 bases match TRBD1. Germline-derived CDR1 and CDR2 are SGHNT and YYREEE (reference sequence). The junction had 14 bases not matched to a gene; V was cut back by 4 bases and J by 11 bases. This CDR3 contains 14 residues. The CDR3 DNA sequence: TGTGCCAGCAGCCCAATGGGCAGGACAGGAGGGGCTTTCTTT. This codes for CASSPMGRTGGAFF.

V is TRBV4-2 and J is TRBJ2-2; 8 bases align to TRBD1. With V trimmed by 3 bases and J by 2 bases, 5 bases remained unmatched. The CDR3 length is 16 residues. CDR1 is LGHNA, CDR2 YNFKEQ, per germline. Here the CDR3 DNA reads TGTGCCAGCAGCCAGGGTGACAGGGGTAACACCGGGGAGCTGTTTTTT. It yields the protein CASSQGDRGNTGELFF.